What follows are 14 T cell receptor beta chains derived from one specimen sequenced in a study of T cells in Graves' hyperthyroidism and ophthalmopathy. From RNA transcripts, TCR beta CDR3 regions were amplified. The study used the HTBI primer set for a first-round RT-PCR of the TCR CDR3. MiXCR, run by TCRdb on the multiplex PCR reads, gives a single entry per CDR3 protein. The table includes a few hundred thousand distinct CDR3 sequences, around 18% detected once. Sequencing was done on a sample of blood. These receptors came from a man in his forties or fifties with Graves' hyperthyroidism.

This clonotype occurred many times. The chain links TRBV2 to TRBJ2-2; D unresolved. V lost 4 bases and J lost 3, with 12 bases in between. CDR3 length: 15 amino acids. Germline loops: CDR1 SNHLY, CDR2 FYNNEI. Written as DNA, the CDR3 is TGTGCCAGCAGTGGAAGTCCACAGTACACCGGGGAGCTGTTTTTT. This gives the protein CASSGSPQYTGELFF.

The chain has TRBV9 and TRBJ2-6; possibly TRBD1 for D (5 bases). Per germline, CDR1 SGDLS and CDR2 YYNGEE. V was cut by 4 bases and J by 4 bases, with 9 bases left in between. This CDR3 is built from 14 residues. CDR3 residues: CASSQGVGANVLTF. The CDR3, as DNA: TGTGCCAGCAGCCAAGGGGTCGGGGCCAACGTCCTGACTTTC.

This clonotype was seen at least ten times. The chain has TRBV29-1 and TRBJ2-1; tentatively, D is TRBD2 (5 bases). Deletions cut 7 bases from V and 7 bases from J, with 17 bases between. Germline assignment: CDR1 SQVTM and CDR2 ANQGSEA. The CDR3 is made up of 13 amino acids. The DNA for the CDR3 is TGCAGCGCGTCGGCCAGCGGATATAATGAGCAGTTCTTC. This gives the protein CSASASGYNEQFF.

This clonotype was observed a few times. The gene calls are TRBV25-1 and TRBJ1-3; D gene ambiguous. The V end lost 4 bases, the J end lost 2 bases, and 15 bases lay between the germline ends. Germline assignment: CDR1 MGHDK and CDR2 SYGVNS. The CDR3 runs to 16 residues. CDR3 amino acids: CASSAEGKSAGNTIYF. In DNA form, the CDR3 reads TGTGCCAGCAGTGCCGAGGGAAAGAGCGCTGGAAACACCATATATTTT.

This clonotype was counted at least ten times. The chain carries TRBV20-1 and TRBJ2-5; TRBD2 matches at 13 bases. Germline trimming cut 3 bases from V and 5 bases from J; bases unmatched to any gene: 6. Per germline, CDR1 DFQATT and CDR2 SNEGSKA (reference sequence). The CDR3 runs 15 residues. CDR3 protein: CSARAGGLAGETQYF. The CDR3 DNA follows: TGCAGTGCTAGGGCTGGGGGACTAGCGGGGGAGACCCAGTACTTC.

This clonotype was seen many times. The chain combines TRBV11-1 with TRBJ2-1; the D is unclear. The CDR3 spans 14 residues. The V end was cut by 5 bases, the J end by 3 bases, with 11 bases between. Germline CDR1 reads SGHAT; CDR2 reads FQDESV (reference sequence). CDR3 in amino acids: CASSPDGRYNEQFF. The CDR3 coding sequence is TGTGCCAGCAGCCCGGACGGACGCTACAATGAGCAGTTCTTC.

The genes are TRBV10-1 and TRBJ2-2; D is perhaps TRBD1 (6 bases). The CDR3 has 14 residues. Germline CDR1 and CDR2: WNHNN and SYGVQD (reference sequence). The V end was cut by 7 bases, the J end by 4 bases, with 13 bases between. The CDR3 DNA follows: TGCGCCAGCAATCCGGGACACTTCACCGGGGAGCTGTTTTTT. It yields the protein CASNPGHFTGELFF.

The rearrangement links TRBV5-4 to TRBJ1-1, with no clear D. CDR1 is SGHNT, CDR2 YYREEE, per germline (reference sequence). V lost 0 bases, J lost 7 bases, and 10 bases lay in between. This CDR3 is 13 amino acids long. CDR3 in DNA: TGTGCCAGCAGCTTGGGCAGGAATGTTGAAGCTTTCTTT. Its protein is CASSLGRNVEAFF. Full variable domain (remainder filled in from reference TRBV5-4 and TRBJ1-1): ETGVTQSPTHLIKTRGQQVTLRCSSQSGHNTVSWYQQALGQGPQFIFQYYREEENGRGNFPPRFSGLQFPNYSSELNVNALELDDSALYLCASSLGRNVEAFFGQGTRLTVV.

This clonotype was counted many times. The V gene is TRBV20-1, the J gene TRBJ2-4, with D maybe TRBD1 (5 bases). Germline CDR1 is DFQATT and CDR2 is SNEGSKA (reference sequence). V gave up 1 base and J gave up 0 bases, with 10 bases separating them. The CDR3 sequence is 15 residues long. The CDR3 region has the DNA TGCAGTGCTAGAGTGGTGGGGCTAGCCAAAAACATTCAGTACTTC. Translating gives CSARVVGLAKNIQYF.

In its sample, this clonotype was seen many times. The chain couples TRBV28 to TRBJ1-2; no firm D call. Between the trimmed V and J ends, which lost 3 bases and 7 bases, there was a span of 15 bases. Germline V lookup: CDR1 MDHEN, CDR2 SYDVKM. The CDR3 length is 14 residues. The CDR3 reads CASSLETILPGYTF. DNA of the CDR3: TGTGCCAGCAGTTTGGAGACAATTCTTCCTGGCTACACCTTC.

V is TRBV7-3 and J is TRBJ1-1; no reliable D call. V gave up 4 bases and J gave up 10 bases, with 13 bases separating them. This CDR3 has 12 amino acids. Looked up from germline, CDR1 is SGHTA and CDR2 is FQGTGA. For the CDR3, the DNA is TGTGCCAGCAGCTCTAGCACCGGCCCAGCTTTCTTT. Encoded protein: CASSSSTGPAFF. The full variable domain, completed using reference TRBV7-3 and TRBJ1-1, is GAGVSQTPSNKVTEKGKYVELRCDPISGHTALYWYRQSLGQGPEFLIYFQGTGAADDSGLPNDRFFAVRPEGSVSTLKIQRTERGDSAVYLCASSSSTGPAFFGQGTRLTVV.

The rearrangement joins TRBV7-9 to TRBJ2-2, with unresolved D. CDR1 is SEHNR, CDR2 FQNEAQ, per germline (reference sequence). Trimming pared 1 base from V and 5 bases from J, leaving 5 bases between. This CDR3 has 13 residues. The CDR3 sequence: CASSLVETGELFF. As DNA, the CDR3 is TGTGCCAGCAGCTTAGTCGAAACCGGGGAGCTGTTTTTT. The full variable domain, in which reference TRBV7-9 and TRBJ2-2 provide the parts outside the CDR3, is DTGVSQNPRHKITKRGQNVTFRCDPISEHNRLYWYRQTLGQGPEFLTYFQNEAQLEKSRLLSDRFSAERPKGSFSTLEIQRTEQGDSAMYLCASSLVETGELFFGEGSRLTVL.

This clonotype was seen many times. The genes are TRBV13 and TRBJ1-1; no reliable D call. CDR1 is PRHDT, CDR2 FYEKMQ, per germline (reference sequence). CDR3 length equals 14 residues. Between the trimmed V and J ends, which lost 4 bases and 1 base, there was a span of 10 bases. The CDR3 spells CASSSDGGNTEAFF. CDR3 coding DNA: TGTGCCAGCAGCTCGGACGGCGGGAACACTGAAGCTTTCTTT.

This clonotype was detected many times. J is TRBJ2-3 and V is TRBV7-2; 8 bases align to TRBD2. The V segment lost 3 bases and the J segment 5 bases; nucleotides outside the gene matches: 13. This CDR3 has 17 amino acids. Germline V gives CDR1 SGHTA, CDR2 FQGNSA. For the CDR3, the DNA is TGTGCCAGCAGCTTGCTAGACGGGGGGGCCGCCGTAGATACGCAGTATTTT. Translating it yields CASSLLDGGAAVDTQYF. Full variable domain (rest looked up from reference TRBV7-2 and TRBJ2-3): GAGVSQSPSNKVTEKGKDVELRCDPISGHTALYWYRQSLGQGLEFLIYFQGNSAPDKSGLPSDRFSAERTGGSVSTLTIQRTQQEDSAVYLCASSLLDGGAAVDTQYFGPGTRLTVL.